This entry lists 10 T cell receptor beta chains sequenced from one sample in a study of T cells in Graves' hyperthyroidism and ophthalmopathy. Amplified TCR beta CDR3 regions derived from RNA transcripts. The HTBI primer set drove a first-round RT-PCR of the TCR CDR3. TCRdb reprocessed the multiplex PCR reads via MiXCR and lists one record per CDR3 protein. The sample includes under 400,000 distinct CDR3 sequences, approximately 18% seen only once; the top ten take about 16%. Sample: blood. These receptors were obtained from a woman in her thirties or forties with Graves' ophthalmopathy.

This clonotype was seen at least ten times. The chain recombines TRBV4-1 with TRBJ1-1, with D perhaps TRBD1 (5 bases). Trimming cost V 3 bases and J 1 base, with 12 bases left between them. The CDR3 length is 15 residues. Looked up from germline, CDR1 is MGHRA and CDR2 is YSYEKL. For the CDR3, the DNA is TGCGCCAGCAGCCACCCGGGACGGAAGAACACTGAAGCTTTCTTT. Translation gives CASSHPGRKNTEAFF.

This clonotype has at least ten counts. The chain is built from TRBV6-1 and TRBJ1-5, with 9 bases lining up with TRBD1. The V gene end was trimmed by 6 bases and the J gene end by 6 bases; junction bases not matched to a gene: 9. Germline assignment: CDR1 MNHNS and CDR2 SASEGT. There are 15 residues in the CDR3. CDR3 sequence: CASRPRTGVRQPQHF. CDR3 in DNA: TGTGCCAGCAGACCTAGGACAGGGGTGCGTCAGCCCCAGCATTTT.

This clonotype was seen only a few times. The germline gene is not matched at one end of the junction; a read error may be the cause. CDR3 in amino acids: CASSSGQGNAEAFF. The DNA for the CDR3 is TGCGCCAGCAGCTCGGGACAGGGGAACGCTGAAGCTTTCTTT. The rearrangement uses TRBV5-1 and TRBJ1-1, with TRBD1 matching 10 bases. CDR1 and CDR2 from the germline V gene are SGHRS and YFSETQ. The CDR3 extends over 14 amino acids.

This clonotype showed up many times. The J gene is TRBJ1-2, the V gene TRBV2; 9 bases agree with TRBD1. From germline, CDR1 is SNHLY and CDR2 FYNNEI. There are 15 residues in the CDR3. V shed 8 bases, J shed 4 bases, and the junction held 11 bases outside the gene matches. The CDR3 loop reads CASADGTGISYGYTF. DNA for the CDR3: TGTGCCAGCGCTGACGGGACAGGGATCAGCTATGGCTACACCTTC.

In its sample, this clonotype was seen many times. The chain combines TRBV28 with TRBJ1-2; the D is unclear. The V gene lost 8 bases and the J gene lost 2 bases, with 15 bases spanning the gap. In germline, CDR1 is MDHEN, CDR2 SYDVKM. The CDR3 runs to 14 residues. The CDR3 DNA follows: TGTGCCAGCCGGGCCCCGACCCTGAACTATGGCTACACCTTC. Its translation is CASRAPTLNYGYTF.

This clonotype was counted many times. The rearrangement uses TRBV7-8 and TRBJ2-7; D is unresolved. V lost 3 bases, J lost 2 bases, and 11 bases lay in between. CDR1 is SGHVS and CDR2 is FQNEAQ in the germline V gene. CDR3 size: 14 residues. CDR3 sequence reads: CASSFVGNTYEQYF. CDR3 nucleotides: TGTGCCAGCAGCTTCGTTGGGAATACCTACGAGCAGTACTTC.

In this sample, this clonotype turned up many times. V and J are TRBV6-2 or TRBV6-3 and TRBJ2-2; the match to TRBD2 covers 16 bases. J lost 0 bases, V lost 5 bases, and 9 bases had no gene match. The CDR3 consists of 20 residues. CDR1 MNHEY and CDR2 SVGEGT come from the germline V gene. The CDR3 loop is CASSSSRGLAGGSNTGELFF. The CDR3 nucleotides are TGTGCCAGCAGTAGCTCGCGGGGACTAGCGGGAGGGTCGAACACCGGGGAGCTGTTTTTT.

This clonotype was seen only a few times. The rearrangement links TRBV6-5 to TRBJ2-5, with 7 bases matching TRBD2. Germline V gives CDR1 MNHEY, CDR2 SVGAGI. The J segment lost 3 bases and the V segment lost 0 bases, leaving 10 bases of the junction unmatched. This CDR3 has 17 residues. CDR3 sequence reads: CASSYSPREGFKETQYF. Here the CDR3 DNA reads TGTGCCAGCAGTTACTCACCCAGGGAGGGCTTTAAAGAGACCCAGTACTTC.

This clonotype occurred many times. The rearrangement uses TRBV12-3 or TRBV12-4 and TRBJ2-7, with 8 bases identical to TRBD1. V shed 4 bases, J shed 3 bases, and the junction held 23 bases outside the gene matches. CDR3 length: 20 residues. The CDR3 is CASSSAPGTGGTPKGYEQYF. DNA of the CDR3: TGTGCCAGCAGTTCAGCCCCCGGGACAGGAGGGACTCCGAAGGGCTACGAGCAGTACTTC.

The table lists this clonotype with a few counts. The chain uses TRBV12-3 or TRBV12-4 and TRBJ2-3; 9 positions agree with TRBD2. Germline trimming cut 6 bases from V and 2 bases from J; bases unmatched to any gene: 6. This CDR3 is 15 amino acids long. The CDR3 is CASRALAGPTDTQYF. In DNA, the CDR3 is TGTGCCAGCAGAGCCCTAGCGGGGCCCACAGATACGCAGTATTTT.